This entry features one T cell receptor beta chain sequence. Its antigen specificity is not known. No base-level quality is on record; no much larger clone is a single base apart. This entry belongs to a study of response to subunit inactivated influenza vaccine listed by TCRdb under 2018. The study in broad terms: Deep quantitative profiling of the T cell receptor repertoire was used in the study to follow responses to a trivalent subunit inactivated influenza vaccine.

Libraries were built with RT-PCR. Sequenced on an Illumina HiSeq 2500. TCRdb reprocessed the public reads (quality trimming at Q25 with fastp, clone calling with MiXCR) and kept in-frame beta chains. CDR3 protein sequences are deduplicated, and each keeps its most common genes and DNA. Counted in this sample were 600,000 to 850,000 distinct CDR3 sequences; 12% to 15% of them appeared once. The top ten clonotypes cover about 7.4% of the sample. The CDR3 numbers 15 residues from cysteine through phenylalanine. Only CDR3 DNA remains: 45 bases, in frame from the first base. V has 1 base trimmed and J has 8 bases trimmed; junction bases matching no gene number 2. The paper's findings and limits, for the study overall: It was suggested by the authors that each seasonal influenza vaccination may recruit only a limited number of new T cells.

Sequenced material: PBMCs from blood, taken 14 to 15 days before vaccination. This TCR was sampled from a man aged 50-60 years who received an inactivated influenza vaccine. Donor details come from another sample of the same person, matched by shared clones. The chain is made from TRBV12-3 or TRBV12-4 and TRBJ2-2; TRBD2 fits 12 bases in the junction. The DNA sequence is given as TGTGCCAGCAGTTTAGGACTAGCGGGAGAAGGGGAGCTGTTTTTT. This gives the protein CASSLGLAGEGELFF.